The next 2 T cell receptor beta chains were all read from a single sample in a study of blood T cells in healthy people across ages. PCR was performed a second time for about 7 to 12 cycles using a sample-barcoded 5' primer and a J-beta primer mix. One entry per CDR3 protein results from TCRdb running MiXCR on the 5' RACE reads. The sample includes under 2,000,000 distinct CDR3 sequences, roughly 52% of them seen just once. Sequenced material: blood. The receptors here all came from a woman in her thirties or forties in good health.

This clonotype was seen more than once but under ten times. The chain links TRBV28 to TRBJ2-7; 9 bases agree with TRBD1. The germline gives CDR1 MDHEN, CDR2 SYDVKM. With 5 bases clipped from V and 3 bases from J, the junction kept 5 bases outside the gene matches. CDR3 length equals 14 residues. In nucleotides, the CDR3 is TGTGCCAGCAGTACGATGGACAGGGGCTACGAGCAGTACTTC. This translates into CASSTMDRGYEQYF. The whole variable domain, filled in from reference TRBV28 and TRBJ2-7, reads DVKVTQSSRYLVKRTGEKVFLECVQDMDHENMFWYRQDPGLGLRLIYFSYDVKMKEKGDIPEGYSVSREKKERFSLILESASTNQTSMYLCASSTMDRGYEQYFGPGTRLTVT.

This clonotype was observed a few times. The DNA for the CDR3 is TGTGCCAGCAGTGGTGGACTAGCGGGGGCGAATACGCAGTATTTT. This translates into CASSGGLAGANTQYF. The chain uses TRBV12-3 or TRBV12-4 and TRBJ2-3; 13 nucleotides align to TRBD2. The CDR3 length is 15 residues. With V trimmed by 5 bases and J by 7 bases, 6 bases remained unmatched.